This TCR beta chain emerged from a study of regulatory dendritic cells for organ transplantation. Study context: Regulatory dendritic cells came from monocytes given vitamin D3 and IL-10.

Turning to this clone: Its matching antigen is unknown.

CFSE-labeled sorted T cells met regulatory or mature dendritic cells for over 4 days. Germline lookup yields CDR1 SGDLS and CDR2 YYNGEE. V lost 3 bases, J lost 0 bases, and 16 bases lay in between. The CDR3 is 16 amino acids. The protocol was immunoSEQ multiplex PCR, while the TCRdb copy is restricted to in-frame clones and leaves out a portion. The sample has some 10,000 clones; 89% are singletons. The rearrangement links TRBV9 to TRBJ2-7; D remains unclear. This clonotype originated in a human donor in good health. The sample consisted of naive CD8+ T cells from blood cultured with dendritic cells. Subset described: CD45RA+ naive T cells. As DNA, the CDR3 is TGTGCCAGCAGCGACAATTTGGACGGCAACTCCTACGAGCAGTACTTC. Its translation: CASSDNLDGNSYEQYF.